The 17 T cell receptor beta chains below were found in one sample sequenced in a study of blood T cell repertoires in COVID-19. Produced via immunoSEQ multiplex PCR; TCRdb's table is partial and in-frame only. This sample has a few hundred thousand clones; around 81% occur once, and the top ten carry approximately 3.6%. The material sequenced was PBMCs or T cells enriched from blood (not recorded which). The receptor source for this set is a man in his forties or fifties who had recovered from COVID-19.

V is TRBV7-9 and J is TRBJ1-2, with TRBD1 matching over 9 bases. This CDR3 has 12 amino acids. Germline CDR1 and CDR2: SEHNR and FQNEAQ (reference sequence). The ends lost 8 bases at V and 11 bases at J; junction bases unmatched: 9. CDR3 DNA sequence: TGTGCCAGCTCCCGGGACAGGGAAGGTTACACCTTC. Translation gives CASSRDREGYTF.

A remark on this clone: This CDR3 is also generated by other DNA sequences in the sample. The J gene is TRBJ2-5, the V gene TRBV27, with D perhaps TRBD1 (6 bases). This CDR3 is 13 amino acids long. Per germline, CDR1 MNHEY and CDR2 SMNVEV (reference sequence). Trimming stripped 3 bases from V and 1 base from J, with 6 bases between. The CDR3 loop is CASSFRGQETQYF. The CDR3 region has the DNA TGTGCCAGCAGTTTCAGGGGCCAAGAGACCCAGTACTTC.

The J gene is TRBJ2-3, the V gene TRBV7-2; TRBD2 matches at 8 bases. Germline V gene sequence: CDR1 SGHTA, CDR2 FQGNSA. V shed 1 base and J 0 bases; nucleotides not matched to a gene: 6. The CDR3 totals 17 residues. CDR3 amino acids: CASSLGHSGTSTDTQYF. The CDR3 coding sequence is TGTGCCAGCAGCTTAGGTCATAGCGGGACTAGCACAGATACGCAGTATTTT.

This rearrangement joins TRBV4-2 to TRBJ2-7; weak D call: TRBD2 (7 bases). The length of the CDR3 is 19 residues. The germline gives CDR1 LGHNA, CDR2 YNFKEQ. V shed 0 bases and J shed 5 bases, with 26 bases lying between them. The CDR3, as DNA: TGTGCCAGCAGCCAAGAGCTTGCGGGGGCCCTTGTGATCTTCAACGAGCAGTACTTC. Amino acid sequence: CASSQELAGALVIFNEQYF.

The CDR3 nucleotides read TGTGCCAGCAGCTTAGTAGCTAGCGGGATATACAATGAGCAGTTCTTC. Amino acids: CASSLVASGIYNEQFF. The chain recombines TRBV11-3 with TRBJ2-1, with 9 bases aligning to TRBD2. J lost 4 bases, V lost 1 base, and 5 bases had no gene match. Germline CDR1 SGHNT, CDR2 YENEEA. The CDR3 covers 16 residues.

V gene TRBV28 combines with J gene TRBJ2-2; tentatively, D is TRBD1 (6 bases). The germline V gene has CDR1 MDHEN and CDR2 SYDVKM. The CDR3 contains 13 residues. The V end lost 5 bases, the J end lost 6 bases, and 10 bases lay between the germline ends. The DNA of the CDR3 is TGTGCCAGCAGTCTCACAGGGTCCGGGGAGCTGTTTTTT. This sequence encodes CASSLTGSGELFF.

This clone was picked up a small number of times. J is TRBJ1-6 and V is TRBV7-2; TRBD1 is a possible D gene (6 bases). Looked up from germline, CDR1 is SGHTA and CDR2 is FQGNSA. The V end lost 5 bases, the J end lost 9 bases, and 20 bases lay between the germline ends. This CDR3 has 16 amino acids. The CDR3 reads CASSHRGTGPGSPLHF. CDR3 DNA: TGTGCCAGCAGCCACCGGGGCACAGGGCCGGGTTCACCCCTCCACTTT.

The chain joins TRBV24-1 to TRBJ2-7, with 12 positions matching TRBD1. The CDR3 loop spans 13 amino acids. With V trimmed by 5 bases and J by 6 bases, 1 base remained unmatched. Germline V gene data show CDR1 as KGHDR and CDR2 as SFDVKD. CDR3 in amino acids: CATSGDRGREQYF. CDR3 in DNA: TGTGCCACCAGTGGGGACAGGGGGCGCGAGCAGTACTTC.

The rearrangement uses TRBV5-1 and TRBJ2-1, with 13 positions matching TRBD2. Trimming cost V 4 bases and J 0 bases; bases outside gene matches: 10. The CDR3 is 19 amino acids. Germline values: CDR1 SGHRS, CDR2 YFSETQ. CDR3 bases: TGCGCCAGCAGCGCCGCAGGACTAGCGGGGGCGAGCTCCTACAATGAGCAGTTCTTC. Amino acids: CASSAAGLAGASSYNEQFF.

V is TRBV18 and J is TRBJ1-6; no definite D call. Trimming removed 1 base at V and 8 bases at J, with 9 bases between. Per germline, CDR1 KGHSH and CDR2 LQKENI. The CDR3 length is 14 residues. The CDR3 loop reads CASSPLSLDSPLHF. In DNA form, the CDR3 reads TGTGCCAGCTCACCACTGAGCCTCGATTCACCCCTCCACTTT.

This chain uses TRBV28 with TRBJ2-1; D possibly corresponds to TRBD1 (5 bases). The CDR3 sequence is 15 residues long. Trimming removed 6 bases at V and 4 bases at J, with 16 bases between. CDR1 is MDHEN, CDR2 SYDVKM, per germline. The chain's CDR3 is CASRQTAEIYNEQFF. Here the CDR3 DNA reads TGTGCCAGCAGGCAGACAGCTGAAATTTACAATGAGCAGTTCTTC.

This chain links TRBV25-1 with TRBJ2-3, with TRBD2 identical over 13 bases. J lost 2 bases, V lost 3 bases, and 5 bases had no gene match. In germline, CDR1 is MGHDK, CDR2 SYGVNS. The CDR3 spans 17 residues. As DNA, the CDR3 is TGTGCCAGCAGTGACGGAGGACTAGCGGGGGTCACAGATACGCAGTATTTT. Its protein product is CASSDGGLAGVTDTQYF. Supplemented by reference TRBV25-1 and TRBJ2-3, the full variable domain reads EADIYQTPRYLVIGTGKKITLECSQTMGHDKMYWYQQDPGMELHLIHYSYGVNSTEKGDLSSESTVSRIRTEHFPLTLESARPSHTSQYLCASSDGGLAGVTDTQYFGPGTRLTVL.

This chain connects TRBV12-3 or TRBV12-4 to TRBJ1-4, with D uncertain. CDR3 length: 13 residues. The ends were cut back, 5 bases at V and 0 bases at J, with 4 bases in the middle. Here the CDR3 reads CASSLSTNEKLFF. As DNA, the CDR3 is TGTGCCAGCAGTCTTTCAACTAATGAAAAACTGTTTTTT.

The chain joins TRBV18 to TRBJ2-3, with TRBD1 identical over 7 bases. Germline loops: CDR1 KGHSH, CDR2 LQKENI. The CDR3 has 13 residues. The J segment lost 4 bases and the V segment lost 3 bases, leaving 1 base of the junction unmatched. The CDR3 region has the DNA TGTGCCAGCTCACCTACAGGGGCAGATACGCAGTATTTT. Its protein is CASSPTGADTQYF.

V and J are TRBV9 and TRBJ2-7, with TRBD2 identical over 13 bases. Germline lookup yields CDR1 SGDLS and CDR2 YYNGEE. V shed 4 bases and J 4 bases; nucleotides not matched to a gene: 11. The CDR3 length is 17 residues. This chain's CDR3 is CASSPGLAGEMGYEQYF. The CDR3 DNA follows: TGTGCCAGCAGCCCTGGACTAGCGGGAGAAATGGGTTACGAGCAGTACTTC.

The rearrangement uses TRBV6-2 or TRBV6-3 and TRBJ2-7; 10 nucleotides line up with TRBD2. Trimming cost V 5 bases and J 1 base; bases outside gene matches: 8. This CDR3 region has 16 residues. In germline, CDR1 is MNHEY, CDR2 SVGEGT. This CDR3 is CASSRRGTSVSYEQYF. The CDR3 DNA follows: TGTGCCAGCAGTCGCCGTGGGACTAGCGTATCCTACGAGCAGTACTTC.

In its sample, this clone was seen a few times. The V gene is TRBV11-2, the J gene TRBJ2-3, with a tentative D call TRBD1 (5 bases). The CDR3 has 16 amino acids. V shed 1 base and J shed 1 base, with 12 bases lying between them. The germline V gene encodes CDR1 SGHAT and CDR2 FQNNGV. Written as DNA, the CDR3 is TGTGCCAGCAGCTTAGGACAGTACCCACGCACAGATACGCAGTATTTT. Translated, it gives CASSLGQYPRTDTQYF. Full variable domain (missing parts from reference TRBV11-2 and TRBJ2-3): EAGVAQSPRYKIIEKRQSVAFWCNPISGHATLYWYQQILGQGPKLLIQFQNNGVVDDSQLPKDRFSAERLKGVDSTLKIQPAKLEDSAVYLCASSLGQYPRTDTQYFGPGTRLTVL.